Reported below is one T cell receptor (beta chain). Its antigen remains unidentified. During the collection period, no donor immune events like infections were recorded. The sample belongs to a study of identifying expanded T cells in peripheral blood. The length of the CDR3 is 15 residues. With 5 bases clipped from V and 7 bases from J, the junction kept 9 bases outside the gene matches. CDR1 and CDR2 from the germline V gene are SGHTA and FQGNSA. Findings of the study overall: Across healthy donors, higher total template counts meant significantly greater approximately two-week count variance. Differentially abundant clones: roughly 1.2 between replicates, approximately 16 at around 15 days, less than 25 at four.

TCRdb's copy holds only in-frame clones and misses some; the assay was immunoSEQ multiplex PCR. Seen here are 95,000 to 150,000 clones, approximately 84% observed once, and the top ten hold approximately 3%. V usage is TRBV7-2 and J usage is TRBJ1-2; the match to TRBD1 covers 11 bases. The sequence derives from a person between 18 and 70 years old in good health. Sequenced material: blood. The CDR3 DNA is TGTGCCAGCAGCGGACAAGGACAGGGGGCTTCTGGCTACACCTTC. This codes for CASSGQGQGASGYTF. Full variable domain (rest looked up from reference TRBV7-2 and TRBJ1-2): GAGVSQSPSNKVTEKGKDVELRCDPISGHTALYWYRQSLGQGLEFLIYFQGNSAPDKSGLPSDRFSAERTGGSVSTLTIQRTQQEDSAVYLCASSGQGQGASGYTFGSGTRLTVV.